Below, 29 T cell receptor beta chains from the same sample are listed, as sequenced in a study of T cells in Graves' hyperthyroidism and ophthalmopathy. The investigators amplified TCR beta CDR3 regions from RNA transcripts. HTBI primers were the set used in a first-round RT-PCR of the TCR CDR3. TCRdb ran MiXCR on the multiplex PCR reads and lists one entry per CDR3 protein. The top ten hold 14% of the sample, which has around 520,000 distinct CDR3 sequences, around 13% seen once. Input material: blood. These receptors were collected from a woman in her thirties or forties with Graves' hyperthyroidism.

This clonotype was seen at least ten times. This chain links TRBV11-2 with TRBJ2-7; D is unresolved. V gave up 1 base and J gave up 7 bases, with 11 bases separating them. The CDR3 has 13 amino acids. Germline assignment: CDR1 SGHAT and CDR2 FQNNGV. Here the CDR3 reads CASSLGIGSEQYF. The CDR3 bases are TGTGCCAGCAGCTTAGGGATAGGGTCTGAGCAGTACTTC.

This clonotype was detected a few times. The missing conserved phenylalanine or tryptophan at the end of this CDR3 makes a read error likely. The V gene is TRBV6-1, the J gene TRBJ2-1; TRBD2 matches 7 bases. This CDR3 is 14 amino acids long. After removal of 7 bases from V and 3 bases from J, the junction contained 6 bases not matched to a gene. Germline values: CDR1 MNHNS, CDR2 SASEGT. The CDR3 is CASKWLAVYNEQFL. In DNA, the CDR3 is TGTGCCAGCAAATGGCTAGCGGTCTACAATGAGCAGTTCCTC.

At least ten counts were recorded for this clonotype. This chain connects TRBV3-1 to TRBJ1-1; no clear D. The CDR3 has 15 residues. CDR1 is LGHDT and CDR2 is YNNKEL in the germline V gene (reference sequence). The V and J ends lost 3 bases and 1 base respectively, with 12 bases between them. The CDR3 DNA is TGTGCCAGCAGCCACGGGAATTCCTGGAACACTGAAGCTTTCTTT. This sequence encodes CASSHGNSWNTEAFF.

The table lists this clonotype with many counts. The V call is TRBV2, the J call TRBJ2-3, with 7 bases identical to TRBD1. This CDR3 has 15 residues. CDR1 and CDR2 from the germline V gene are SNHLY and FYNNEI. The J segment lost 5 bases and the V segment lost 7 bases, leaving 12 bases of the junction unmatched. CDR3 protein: CASKKDREKGDTQYF. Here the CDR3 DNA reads TGTGCCAGCAAAAAAGACAGGGAGAAAGGAGATACGCAGTATTTT.

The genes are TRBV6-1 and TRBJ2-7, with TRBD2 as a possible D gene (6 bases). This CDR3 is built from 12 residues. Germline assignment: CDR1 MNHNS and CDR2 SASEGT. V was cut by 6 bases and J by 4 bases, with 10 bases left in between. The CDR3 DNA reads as TGTGCCAGCAGCGGGACTCCTTACGAGCAGTACTTC. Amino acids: CASSGTPYEQYF.

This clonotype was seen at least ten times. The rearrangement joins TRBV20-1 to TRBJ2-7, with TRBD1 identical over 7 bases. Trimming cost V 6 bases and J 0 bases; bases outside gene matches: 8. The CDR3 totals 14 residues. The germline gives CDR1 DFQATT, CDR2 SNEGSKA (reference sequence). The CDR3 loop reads CSATRQGSSYEQYF. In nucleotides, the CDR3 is TGCAGTGCGACAAGACAGGGTAGCTCCTACGAGCAGTACTTC.

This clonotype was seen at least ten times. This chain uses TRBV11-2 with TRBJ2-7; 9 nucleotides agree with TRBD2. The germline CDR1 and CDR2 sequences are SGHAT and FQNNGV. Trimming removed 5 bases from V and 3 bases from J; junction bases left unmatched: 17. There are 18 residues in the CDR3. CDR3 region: CASSTRPKRGRAVYEQYF. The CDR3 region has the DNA TGTGCCAGCAGCACACGCCCAAAGCGCGGGAGGGCCGTCTACGAGCAGTACTTC.

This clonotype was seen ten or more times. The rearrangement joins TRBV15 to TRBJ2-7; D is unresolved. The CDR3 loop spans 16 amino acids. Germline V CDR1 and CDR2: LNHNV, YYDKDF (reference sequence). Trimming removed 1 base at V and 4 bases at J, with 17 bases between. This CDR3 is CATSRGFGTTNYEQYF. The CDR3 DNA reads TGTGCCACCAGCAGAGGATTTGGCACAACAAATTACGAGCAGTACTTC.

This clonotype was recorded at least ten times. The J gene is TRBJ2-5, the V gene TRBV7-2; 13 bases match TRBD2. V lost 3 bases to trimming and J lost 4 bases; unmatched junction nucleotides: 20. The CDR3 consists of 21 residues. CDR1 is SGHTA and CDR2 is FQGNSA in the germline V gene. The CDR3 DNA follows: TGTGCCAGCAGCTTTTCCGGGACTAGCGGGACGGGCTTTCGAAGGTTAGAGACCCAGTACTTC. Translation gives CASSFSGTSGTGFRRLETQYF. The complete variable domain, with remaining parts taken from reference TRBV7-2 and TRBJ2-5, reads GAGVSQSPSNKVTEKGKDVELRCDPISGHTALYWYRQSLGQGLEFLIYFQGNSAPDKSGLPSDRFSAERTGGSVSTLTIQRTQQEDSAVYLCASSFSGTSGTGFRRLETQYFGPGTRLLVL.

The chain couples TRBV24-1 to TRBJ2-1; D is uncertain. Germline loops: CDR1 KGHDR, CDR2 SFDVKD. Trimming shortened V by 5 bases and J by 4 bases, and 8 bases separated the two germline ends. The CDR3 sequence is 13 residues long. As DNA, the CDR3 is TGTGCCACCAGTGTTGCCAGTTACAATGAGCAGTTCTTC. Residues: CATSVASYNEQFF.

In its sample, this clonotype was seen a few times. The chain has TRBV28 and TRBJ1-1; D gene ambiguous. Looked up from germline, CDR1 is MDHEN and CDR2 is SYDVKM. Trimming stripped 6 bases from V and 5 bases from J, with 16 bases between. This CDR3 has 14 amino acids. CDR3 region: CASSLRGLGTEAFF. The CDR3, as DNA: TGTGCCAGCAGCCTAAGAGGATTGGGGACTGAAGCTTTCTTT.

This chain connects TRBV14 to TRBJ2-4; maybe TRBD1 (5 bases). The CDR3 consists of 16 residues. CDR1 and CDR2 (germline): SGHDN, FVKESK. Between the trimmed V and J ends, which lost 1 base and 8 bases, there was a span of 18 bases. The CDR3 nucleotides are TGTGCCAGCAGCCAAGTTGATGGCAGGGCTCCAGACATTCAGTACTTC. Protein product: CASSQVDGRAPDIQYF.

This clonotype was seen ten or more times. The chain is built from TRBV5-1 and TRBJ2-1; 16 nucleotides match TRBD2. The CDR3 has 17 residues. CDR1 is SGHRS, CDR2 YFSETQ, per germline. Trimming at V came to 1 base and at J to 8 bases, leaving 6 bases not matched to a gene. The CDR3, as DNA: TGCGCCAGCAGCTTGCTTCCGGGACTAGCGGGAGGGGATGAGCAGTTCTTC. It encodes CASSLLPGLAGGDEQFF.

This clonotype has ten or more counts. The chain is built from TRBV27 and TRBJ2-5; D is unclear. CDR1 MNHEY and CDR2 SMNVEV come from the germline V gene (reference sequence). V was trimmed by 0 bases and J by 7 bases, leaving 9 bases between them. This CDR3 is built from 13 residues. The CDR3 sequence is CASSLSSRWTQYF. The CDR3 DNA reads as TGTGCCAGCAGTTTATCTAGCCGGTGGACCCAGTACTTC.

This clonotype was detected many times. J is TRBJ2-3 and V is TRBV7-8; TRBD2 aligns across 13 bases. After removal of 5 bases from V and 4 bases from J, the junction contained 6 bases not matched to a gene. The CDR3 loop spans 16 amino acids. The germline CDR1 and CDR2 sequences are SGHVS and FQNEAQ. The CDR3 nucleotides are TGTGCCAGCAGCCCTTGGACTAGCGGGAGCTCAGATACGCAGTATTTT. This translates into CASSPWTSGSSDTQYF.

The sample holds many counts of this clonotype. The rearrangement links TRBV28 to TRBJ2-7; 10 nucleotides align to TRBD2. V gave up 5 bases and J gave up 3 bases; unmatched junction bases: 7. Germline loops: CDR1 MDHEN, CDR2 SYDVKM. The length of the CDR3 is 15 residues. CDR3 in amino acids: CASSQTSGKGYEQYF. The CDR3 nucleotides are TGTGCCAGCAGTCAAACTAGCGGGAAGGGCTACGAGCAGTACTTC.

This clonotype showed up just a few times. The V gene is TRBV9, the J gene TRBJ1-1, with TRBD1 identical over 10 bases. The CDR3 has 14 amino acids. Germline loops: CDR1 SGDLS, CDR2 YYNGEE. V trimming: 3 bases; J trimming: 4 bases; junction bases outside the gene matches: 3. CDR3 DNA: TGTGCCAGCAGCGAGGGACAGGGGCGCACTGAAGCTTTCTTT. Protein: CASSEGQGRTEAFF. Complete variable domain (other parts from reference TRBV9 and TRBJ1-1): DSGVTQTPKHLITATGQRVTLRCSPRSGDLSVYWYQQSLDQGLQFLIQYYNGEERAKGNILERFSAQQFPDLHSELNLSSLELGDSALYFCASSEGQGRTEAFFGQGTRLTVV.

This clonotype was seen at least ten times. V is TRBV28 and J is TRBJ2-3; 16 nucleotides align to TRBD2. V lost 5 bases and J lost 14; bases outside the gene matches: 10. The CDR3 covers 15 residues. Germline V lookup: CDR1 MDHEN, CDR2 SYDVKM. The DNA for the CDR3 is TGTGCCAGCAGTCCCCCGGGACTAGCGGGAGGGTTCATGTATTTT. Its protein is CASSPPGLAGGFMYF.

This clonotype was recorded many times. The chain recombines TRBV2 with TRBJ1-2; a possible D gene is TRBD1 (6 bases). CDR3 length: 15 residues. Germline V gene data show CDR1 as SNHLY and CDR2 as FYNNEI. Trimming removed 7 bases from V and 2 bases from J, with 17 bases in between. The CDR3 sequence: CASKRGTGENYGYTF. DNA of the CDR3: TGTGCCAGCAAAAGGGGGACGGGGGAAAACTATGGCTACACCTTC.

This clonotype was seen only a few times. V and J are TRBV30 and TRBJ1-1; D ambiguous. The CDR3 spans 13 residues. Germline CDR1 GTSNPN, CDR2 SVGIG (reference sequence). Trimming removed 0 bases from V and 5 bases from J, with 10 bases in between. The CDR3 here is CAWSVSLGTEAFF. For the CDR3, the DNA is TGTGCCTGGAGTGTATCGCTGGGGACTGAAGCTTTCTTT.

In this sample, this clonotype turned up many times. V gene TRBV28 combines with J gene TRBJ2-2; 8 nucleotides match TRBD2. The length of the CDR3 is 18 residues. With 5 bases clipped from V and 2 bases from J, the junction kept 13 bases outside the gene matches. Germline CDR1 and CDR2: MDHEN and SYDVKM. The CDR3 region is CASSVTGWGLENTGELFF. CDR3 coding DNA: TGTGCCAGCAGTGTGACCGGTTGGGGACTAGAAAACACCGGGGAGCTGTTTTTT.

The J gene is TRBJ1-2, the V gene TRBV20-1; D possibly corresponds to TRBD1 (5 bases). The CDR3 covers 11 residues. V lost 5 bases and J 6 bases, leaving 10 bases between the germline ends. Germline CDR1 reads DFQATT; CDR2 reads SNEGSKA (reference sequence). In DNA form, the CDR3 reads TGCAGTGCTTGGGACCTCGATGGCTACACCTTC. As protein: CSAWDLDGYTF.

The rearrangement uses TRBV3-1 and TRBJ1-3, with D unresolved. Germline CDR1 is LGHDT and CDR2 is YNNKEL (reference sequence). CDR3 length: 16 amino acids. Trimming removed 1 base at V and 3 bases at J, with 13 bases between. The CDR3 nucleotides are TGTGCCAGCAGCCAAGGGGTAGGGATGGTTGGAAACACCATATATTTT. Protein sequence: CASSQGVGMVGNTIYF.

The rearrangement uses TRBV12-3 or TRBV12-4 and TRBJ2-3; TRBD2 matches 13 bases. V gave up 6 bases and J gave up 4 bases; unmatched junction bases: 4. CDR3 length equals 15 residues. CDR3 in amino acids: CASRQLAGGPDTQYF. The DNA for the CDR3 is TGTGCCAGCAGGCAACTAGCGGGAGGGCCAGATACGCAGTATTTT.

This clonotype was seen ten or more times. CDR3 in DNA: TGTGCCAGCAGCCGAGGGGGGCTAGACACAGATACGCAGTATTTT. Translating it yields CASSRGGLDTDTQYF. J is TRBJ2-3 and V is TRBV12-3 or TRBV12-4; TRBD1 or TRBD2 may be the D gene (6 bases each). V shed 6 bases and J shed 2 bases, with 15 bases lying between them. The CDR3 is 15 amino acids.

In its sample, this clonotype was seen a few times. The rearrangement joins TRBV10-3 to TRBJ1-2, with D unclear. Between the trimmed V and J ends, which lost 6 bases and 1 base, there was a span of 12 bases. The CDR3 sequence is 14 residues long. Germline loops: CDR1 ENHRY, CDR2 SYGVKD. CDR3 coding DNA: TGTGCCATCAGGGGAACGGGAGATAACTATGGCTACACCTTC. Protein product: CAIRGTGDNYGYTF.

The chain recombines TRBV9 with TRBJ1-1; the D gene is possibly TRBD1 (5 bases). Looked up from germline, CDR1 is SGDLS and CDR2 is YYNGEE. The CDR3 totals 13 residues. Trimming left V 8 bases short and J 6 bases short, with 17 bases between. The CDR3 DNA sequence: TGTGCCAGGACAGTTGGGGTATTGTCTGAAGCTTTCTTT. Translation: CARTVGVLSEAFF.

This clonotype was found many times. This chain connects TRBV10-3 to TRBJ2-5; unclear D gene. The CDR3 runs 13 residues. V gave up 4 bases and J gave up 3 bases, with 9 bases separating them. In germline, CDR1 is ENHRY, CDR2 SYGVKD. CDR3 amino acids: CAISVSEKETQYF. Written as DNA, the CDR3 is TGTGCCATCAGTGTCTCGGAGAAAGAGACCCAGTACTTC.

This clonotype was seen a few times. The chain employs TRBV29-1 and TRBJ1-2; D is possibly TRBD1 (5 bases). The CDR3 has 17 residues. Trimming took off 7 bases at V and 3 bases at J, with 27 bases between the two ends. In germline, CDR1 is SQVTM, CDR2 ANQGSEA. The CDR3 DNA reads TGCAGCGCGGAGGGGTACCACCTGGAACCGCCTTACTATGGCTACACCTTC. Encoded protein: CSAEGYHLEPPYYGYTF.